A single sample gave rise to the 31 T cell receptor beta chains below, sequenced in a study of spatial heterogeneity in lung cancer. The time point denotes: blood taken at disease recurrence. Without sorting, whole RNA was sequenced from tumor, nontumor lung or frozen PBMC. TCRdb reprocessed the 5' RACE reads with MiXCR, giving one entry per CDR3 protein. This table holds nearly 10,000 distinct CDR3 sequences, under 5% found once. The material was PBMCs, obtained at recurrence. The source of these receptors is a female donor with early-stage non-small cell lung cancer.

This clonotype was counted at least ten times. A library made for alpha chains picked up this beta chain off target, so its size means little. J is TRBJ2-1 and V is TRBV6-2 or TRBV6-3; unclear D gene. This CDR3 contains 13 residues. Germline V gene data show CDR1 as MNHEY and CDR2 as SVGEGT. V lost 2 bases, J lost 10 bases, and 12 bases lay in between. Here the CDR3 reads CASSYPTEAEQFF. The CDR3 DNA is TGTGCCAGCAGTTACCCAACCGAGGCAGAGCAGTTCTTC.

By proportion, this clonotype is medium-sized. Little can be read into the size of this beta chain, an off-target read in a library designed for alpha chains. The chain uses TRBV7-3 and TRBJ1-1; D is uncertain. CDR1 is SGHTA, CDR2 FQGTGA, per germline. The CDR3 has 14 amino acids. V dropped 2 bases and J dropped 10 bases, with 17 bases sitting between them. DNA for the CDR3: TGTGCCAGCAGCTTAGGGTATGGGGTGCTGAGAGCTTTCTTT. Translation: CASSLGYGVLRAFF.

This clonotype was observed at least ten times. This beta chain lies outside the target of a library built for alpha chains; its clone size means little. The CDR3 region is CASSPGPSRETQYF. The CDR3 region has the DNA TGTGCCAGCAGCCCCGGACCCAGCCGGGAGACCCAGTACTTC. The chain links TRBV6-5 to TRBJ2-5; D is undetermined. CDR1 MNHEY and CDR2 SVGAGI come from the germline V gene. The CDR3 totals 14 residues. V lost 6 bases and J lost 5, with 16 bases in between.

This clonotype was seen at least ten times. This beta chain is a stray read from a library made for alpha chains; its abundance is not meaningful. The chain uses TRBV11-2 and TRBJ2-5; D unresolved. Trimming cost V 5 bases and J 2 bases, with 9 bases left between them. CDR1 and CDR2 (germline): SGHAT, FQNNGV. This CDR3 is built from 13 residues. In nucleotides, the CDR3 is TGTGCCAGCAGCCCCCGAGAGCAAGAGACCCAGTACTTC. Translation gives CASSPREQETQYF.

This clonotype is medium-sized (0.01 to 0.1%). The library was designed around alpha chains, so this beta chain is a stray read whose abundance carries little weight. This chain connects TRBV20-1 to TRBJ2-3, with 9 bases lining up with TRBD2. The V gene end was trimmed by 2 bases and the J gene end by 8 bases; junction bases not matched to a gene: 8. The CDR3 is 14 residues long. From germline, CDR1 is DFQATT and CDR2 SNEGSKA (reference sequence). The CDR3 nucleotides are TGCAGTGCTAGATGGTCGCGGGGGGGAGGTACGCAGTATTTT. Translating gives CSARWSRGGGTQYF.

Ten or more counts support this clonotype. The library was prepared for alpha chains; this beta chain is a stray read, so its frequency means little. This chain links TRBV29-1 with TRBJ2-2; 7 nucleotides agree with TRBD1. Germline loops: CDR1 SQVTM, CDR2 ANQGSEA. The CDR3 is 14 amino acids. V lost 6 bases to trimming and J lost 7 bases; unmatched junction nucleotides: 11. CDR3 nucleotide sequence: TGCAGCGTGGGACAGCTAAACAATGGCGGGGAGCTGTTTTTT. It codes for CSVGQLNNGGELFF.

This clonotype was observed a few times. This beta chain came through as a stray read in a library set up for alpha chains, and its size says little. The chain has TRBV5-1 and TRBJ1-5; D ambiguous. The V end lost 0 bases, the J end lost 2 bases, and 3 bases lay between the germline ends. The length of the CDR3 is 13 residues. Germline V gives CDR1 SGHRS, CDR2 YFSETQ. CDR3 region: CASSLDGNQPQHF. The DNA of the CDR3 is TGCGCCAGCAGCTTGGATGGCAATCAGCCCCAGCATTTT.

This clonotype occurred many times. This beta chain is off target for a library built for alpha chains, so its abundance means little. The rearrangement uses TRBV5-4 and TRBJ2-7; TRBD2 is a possible D gene (6 bases). The V and J ends lost 4 bases and 4 bases respectively, with 12 bases between them. CDR1 SGHNT and CDR2 YYREEE come from the germline V gene (reference sequence). The CDR3 covers 13 residues. The CDR3 sequence: CASSRGLAYEQYF. CDR3 nucleotide sequence: TGTGCCAGCAGCCGAGGGCTAGCGTACGAGCAGTACTTC. Drawing the rest from reference TRBV5-4 and TRBJ2-7, the complete variable domain is ETGVTQSPTHLIKTRGQQVTLRCSSQSGHNTVSWYQQALGQGPQFIFQYYREEENGRGNFPPRFSGLQFPNYSSELNVNALELDDSALYLCASSRGLAYEQYFGPGTRLTVT.

There are many counts of this clonotype. In a library made to pick up alpha chains, this beta chain is a stray read with a size that means little. This chain joins TRBV7-3 and TRBJ2-5; TRBD1 is a possible D gene (5 bases). The V gene's germline CDR1 is SGHTA and CDR2 FQGTGA. The CDR3 covers 13 residues. V was cut by 5 bases and J by 5 bases, with 12 bases left in between. The CDR3 region is CASSQGVSETQYF. The CDR3 coding sequence is TGTGCCAGCAGCCAGGGCGTTTCGGAGACCCAGTACTTC.

This clonotype is labeled medium-sized (0.01 to 0.1%). This beta chain came through as a stray read in a library set up for alpha chains, and its size says little. This chain links TRBV29-1 with TRBJ1-1; no firm D call. V shed 7 bases and J shed 8 bases, with 11 bases lying between them. This CDR3 is built from 10 residues. The germline V gene has CDR1 SQVTM and CDR2 ANQGSEA. The DNA for the CDR3 is TGCAGCGCTTCAACGCCGGAAGCTTTCTTT. Protein: CSASTPEAFF.

Many counts were recorded for this clonotype. A library made for alpha chains picked up this beta chain off target, so its size means little. This rearrangement joins TRBV7-8 to TRBJ1-5; TRBD1 aligns across 11 bases. V trimming: 0 bases; J trimming: 7 bases; junction bases outside the gene matches: 2. Germline CDR1 and CDR2: SGHVS and FQNEAQ. This CDR3 is 15 amino acids long. For the CDR3, the DNA is TGTGCCAGCAGCTTAGCGGACAGGGGGCCCCAGCCCCAGCATTTT. Translated, it gives CASSLADRGPQPQHF.

This clonotype was detected ten times or more. Within a library made for alpha chains, this beta chain is off target, and its count is uninformative. This chain joins TRBV28 and TRBJ1-5; tentative D call: TRBD1 (5 bases). Germline-derived CDR1 and CDR2 are MDHEN and SYDVKM. V lost 6 bases and J lost 3, with 15 bases in between. This CDR3 has 15 residues. The CDR3: CASRPTGGINQPQHF. The CDR3 DNA is TGTGCCAGCAGACCCACGGGGGGGATCAATCAGCCCCAGCATTTT.

There are many counts of this clonotype. The library was designed around alpha chains, so this beta chain is a stray read whose abundance carries little weight. This chain joins TRBV29-1 and TRBJ1-4, with D hard to call. Germline values: CDR1 SQVTM, CDR2 ANQGSEA. V lost 1 base and J lost 4, with 10 bases in between. The CDR3 consists of 14 residues. CDR3 loop: CSVEVGLRNEKLFF. The CDR3, as DNA: TGCAGCGTTGAAGTCGGGCTGCGTAATGAAAAACTGTTTTTT.

This clonotype has ten or more counts. In a library made to pick up alpha chains, this beta chain is a stray read with a size that means little. CDR3: CASSSTSPDTQYF. The DNA of the CDR3 is TGTGCCAGCAGTTCGACTAGCCCAGATACGCAGTATTTT. This rearrangement joins TRBV28 to TRBJ2-3; TRBD2 matches 7 bases. Germline trimming cut 4 bases from V and 4 bases from J; bases unmatched to any gene: 2. Per the germline V gene, CDR1 is MDHEN and CDR2 is SYDVKM. CDR3 length: 13 residues.

This clonotype is medium-sized (0.01 to 0.1%) in the sample. This beta chain is off target for a library built for alpha chains, so its abundance means little. V usage is TRBV20-1 and J usage is TRBJ2-5; D possibly corresponds to TRBD2 (6 bases). Germline V gene lookup returns CDR1 DFQATT and CDR2 SNEGSKA (reference sequence). The CDR3 loop spans 12 amino acids. Trimming shortened V by 1 base and J by 4 bases, and 7 bases separated the two germline ends. DNA for the CDR3: TGCAGTGCTAGAGTGGGGGGAGAGACCCAGTACTTC. Its protein product is CSARVGGETQYF.

At least ten counts were recorded for this clonotype. This beta chain is off target for a library built for alpha chains, so its abundance means little. The chain combines TRBV5-4 with TRBJ1-6; 7 bases line up with TRBD1. The CDR3 is made up of 14 amino acids. Looked up from germline, CDR1 is SGHNT and CDR2 is YYREEE (reference sequence). V lost 3 bases, J lost 5 bases, and 2 bases stayed unmatched. CDR3 DNA sequence: TGTGCCAGCAGCTCGACAGGGAATAATTCACCCCTCCACTTT. It yields the protein CASSSTGNNSPLHF. Based on the CDR3 plus reference TRBV5-4 and TRBJ1-6, the full variable domain is ETGVTQSPTHLIKTRGQQVTLRCSSQSGHNTVSWYQQALGQGPQFIFQYYREEENGRGNFPPRFSGLQFPNYSSELNVNALELDDSALYLCASSSTGNNSPLHFGNGTRLTVT.

This clonotype was recorded at least ten times. In a library made to pick up alpha chains, this beta chain is a stray read with a size that means little. The chain combines TRBV13 with TRBJ2-7; D remains unclear. Germline V gene data show CDR1 as PRHDT and CDR2 as FYEKMQ (reference sequence). CDR3 length: 13 amino acids. The V end lost 0 bases, the J end lost 0 bases, and 3 bases lay between the germline ends. CDR3 in amino acids: CASSLGGSYEQYF. CDR3 coding DNA: TGTGCCAGCAGCTTAGGCGGCTCCTACGAGCAGTACTTC. The variable domain in full, with the rest retrieved from reference TRBV13 and TRBJ2-7, is AAGVIQSPRHLIKEKRETATLKCYPIPRHDTVYWYQQGPGQDPQFLISFYEKMQSDKGSIPDRFSAQQFSDYHSELNMSSLELGDSALYFCASSLGGSYEQYFGPGTRLTVT.

In its sample, this clonotype ranks as medium-sized. This beta chain is an off-target read within a library intended for alpha chains, so its frequency means little. The chain uses TRBV3-1 and TRBJ2-4, with D hard to call. V lost 0 bases and J lost 5, with 11 bases in between. CDR1 LGHDT and CDR2 YNNKEL come from the germline V gene (reference sequence). The CDR3 totals 15 residues. DNA of the CDR3: TGTGCCAGCAGCCAAGATTACAGACGGGAAAACATTCAGTACTTC. It specifies CASSQDYRRENIQYF.

The sample holds many counts of this clonotype. Within a library made for alpha chains, this beta chain is off target, and its count is uninformative. The chain recombines TRBV11-2 with TRBJ2-1, with D possibly being TRBD2 (5 bases). This CDR3 is 14 amino acids long. Germline V gene lookup returns CDR1 SGHAT and CDR2 FQNNGV. Trimming took 5 bases from V and 4 from J, leaving 12 bases between them. The CDR3 is CASSPLRGYNEQFF. CDR3 in DNA: TGTGCCAGCAGCCCCTTACGGGGTTACAATGAGCAGTTCTTC. Supplemented by reference TRBV11-2 and TRBJ2-1, the full variable domain reads EAGVAQSPRYKIIEKRQSVAFWCNPISGHATLYWYQQILGQGPKLLIQFQNNGVVDDSQLPKDRFSAERLKGVDSTLKIQPAKLEDSAVYLCASSPLRGYNEQFFGPGTRLTVL.

This clonotype was counted ten times or more. This beta chain slipped into a library made for alpha chains as a stray read, so its size is not meaningful. The chain carries TRBV29-1 and TRBJ2-1; 8 bases agree with TRBD1. Germline V gene data show CDR1 as SQVTM and CDR2 as ANQGSEA. The CDR3 runs to 19 residues. V lost 4 bases, J lost 3 bases, and 20 bases stayed unmatched. The CDR3 protein is CSVAGPRDRKTPNYNEQFF. The DNA of the CDR3 is TGCAGCGTTGCCGGACCCCGGGACAGGAAAACTCCCAACTACAATGAGCAGTTCTTC.

This clonotype was seen many times. Within a library made for alpha chains, this beta chain is off target, and its count is uninformative. V is TRBV7-9 and J is TRBJ1-1; D is possibly TRBD1 (5 bases). Germline V gene lookup returns CDR1 SEHNR and CDR2 FQNEAQ (reference sequence). The CDR3 covers 15 residues. V lost 2 bases, J lost 6 bases, and 16 bases lay in between. The CDR3 protein is CASSLNPTVRAEAFF. The CDR3 nucleotides read TGTGCCAGCAGCTTAAACCCGACGGTCAGGGCTGAAGCTTTCTTT.

Many counts were recorded for this clonotype. Within a library made for alpha chains, this beta chain is off target, and its count is uninformative. The gene calls are TRBV6-4 and TRBJ2-1, with TRBD2 identical over 11 bases. The V segment lost 6 bases and the J segment 9 bases; nucleotides outside the gene matches: 10. Germline V lookup: CDR1 MRHNA, CDR2 SNTAGT. The CDR3 covers 15 residues. The CDR3 loop is CASSALAGGSGEQFF. The DNA of the CDR3 is TGTGCCAGCAGCGCCCTAGCGGGGGGATCGGGTGAGCAGTTCTTC.

In this sample, this clonotype turned up many times. Found in a library prepared for alpha chains, this beta chain is an off-target read, and its abundance has little meaning. This chain connects TRBV29-1 to TRBJ1-2, with no clear D. Germline assignment: CDR1 SQVTM and CDR2 ANQGSEA. V lost 4 bases, J lost 8 bases, and 8 bases lay in between. There are 10 residues in the CDR3. The CDR3 coding sequence is TGCAGCGTTGGTGGCTCCGGCTACACCTTC. Amino acids: CSVGGSGYTF.

The sample holds many counts of this clonotype. Because this beta chain is a stray read in a library intended to capture alpha chains, its abundance should not be given much weight. V and J are TRBV5-1 and TRBJ2-1, with D perhaps TRBD1 (6 bases). Germline V gene lookup returns CDR1 SGHRS and CDR2 YFSETQ. The CDR3 covers 11 residues. V lost 1 base to trimming and J lost 10 bases, with 6 bases between them. The CDR3 nucleotides read TGCGCCAGCAGCTTGACAGGGGAGCAGTTCTTC. It encodes CASSLTGEQFF.

Sample share makes this clonotype medium-sized. With the library built for alpha chains, this beta chain is off target and its frequency is not meaningful. V and J are TRBV6-2 or TRBV6-3 and TRBJ1-1; TRBD1 matches at 8 bases. Losses at the gene ends were 7 bases for V and 4 bases for J; bases not matched to a gene: 17. The CDR3 runs 17 residues. Germline values: CDR1 MNHEY, CDR2 SVGEGT. Here the CDR3 reads CASTRQTGGVKVTEAFF. Written as DNA, the CDR3 is TGTGCCAGCACCCGTCAAACAGGGGGAGTTAAGGTCACTGAAGCTTTCTTT.

This clonotype appeared many times. This beta chain is an unintended read in a library built for alpha chains; its size means little. The V gene is TRBV4-1, the J gene TRBJ1-1; D is uncertain. The CDR3 length is 13 residues. V shed 5 bases and J shed 7 bases, with 14 bases lying between them. In germline, CDR1 is MGHRA, CDR2 YSYEKL. The CDR3: CASSSERRVEAFF. The CDR3 DNA reads TGCGCCAGCAGCTCCGAAAGGCGCGTTGAAGCTTTCTTT.

This clonotype was detected many times. Because this beta chain is a stray read in a library intended to capture alpha chains, its abundance should not be given much weight. V is TRBV19 and J is TRBJ2-3; unclear D gene. The CDR3 is made up of 14 amino acids. Trimming took 3 bases from V and 7 from J, leaving 14 bases between them. Germline V gives CDR1 LNHDA, CDR2 SQIVND (reference sequence). The CDR3 region has the DNA TGTGCCAGTAGTATTGATGGCCCTACGAATACGCAGTATTTT. Amino acids: CASSIDGPTNTQYF.

The table lists this clonotype with many counts. Since the library was made to target alpha chains, this beta chain is a stray read and its abundance is not meaningful. This sequence joins TRBV4-2 and TRBJ1-4; D possibly corresponds to TRBD1 (6 bases). The V end lost 4 bases, the J end lost 12 bases, and 21 bases lay between the germline ends. Germline CDR1 and CDR2: LGHNA and YNFKEQ. The CDR3 loop spans 15 amino acids. CDR3 DNA sequence: TGTGCCAGCAGCCGGACCGGGGGGCAATATGATGAACTGTTTTTT. Protein: CASSRTGGQYDELFF.

This clonotype qualifies as medium-sized (0.01 to 0.1%). Because this beta chain is a stray read in a library intended to capture alpha chains, its abundance should not be given much weight. The V and J genes are TRBV20-1 and TRBJ1-6; D perhaps matches TRBD1 (6 bases). Between the trimmed V and J ends, which lost 6 bases and 6 bases, there was a span of 15 bases. This CDR3 has 14 amino acids. CDR1 and CDR2 from the germline V gene are DFQATT and SNEGSKA (reference sequence). The CDR3 here is CSAPTQGINSPLHF. The DNA of the CDR3 is TGCAGTGCACCCACGCAGGGGATTAATTCACCCCTCCACTTT.

This clonotype was observed at least ten times. A much larger clonotype is one base distant, so this may be a read error. In this CDR3 the conserved last residue, phenylalanine or tryptophan, is missing, so a read error is likely. For a library built for alpha chains, this beta chain is a stray read; little rests on its size. The V call is TRBV29-1, the J call TRBJ2-7, with 9 bases matching TRBD1. The V gene's germline CDR1 is SQVTM and CDR2 ANQGSEA. The length of the CDR3 is 18 residues. V was clipped by 5 bases and J by 2 bases; unmatched bases: 19. Here the CDR3 reads CSVYQPPEDRGNPYEQYS. CDR3 nucleotide sequence: TGCAGCGTTTACCAACCGCCCGAGGACAGGGGAAATCCCTACGAGCAGTACTCC.

This clonotype has ten or more counts. The library was built for alpha chains, so this beta chain is an off-target read and its size means little. J is TRBJ2-1 and V is TRBV7-3; TRBD1 might be the D (6 bases). Deletions cut 8 bases from V and 7 bases from J, with 12 bases between. The germline V gene has CDR1 SGHTA and CDR2 FQGTGA. The CDR3 has 12 amino acids. CDR3 loop: CASEKQGNEQFF. The CDR3 bases are TGTGCCAGCGAAAAACAGGGAAATGAGCAGTTCTTC.